Each of the 19 T cell receptor beta chains below was sequenced from the same sample in a study of low-dose radiotherapy and immunotherapy resistance in tumors. TRAV- and TRBV-specific primers were used for first-strand cDNA, which covered alpha and beta chains. A roughly 20-cycle PCR with a constant-region primer and V-primer adapter amplified TCRs. Each CDR3 protein is one row after TCRdb ran MiXCR on the reads. The sample lists under 75,000 distinct CDR3 sequences; about 25% were seen once. Time point of the sample: after trial treatment. The sample's treatment: LDRT plus nivolumab, ipilimumab, low-dose cyclophosphamide and aspirin (RACIN trial). Here the sequenced sample was PBMCs, taken after low-dose radiotherapy plus immunotherapy. Receptors originate from a male donor with prostate cancer.

This clonotype was detected ten times or more. The V call is TRBV5-6, the J call TRBJ2-5; 10 positions agree with TRBD2. This CDR3 spans 15 amino acids. V lost 2 bases and J lost 2; bases outside the gene matches: 3. The germline CDR1 and CDR2 sequences are SGHDT and YYEEEE. Here the CDR3 DNA reads TGTGCCAGCAGCTTTTCTAGCGGGGGTCAAGAGACCCAGTACTTC. Translated, it gives CASSFSSGGQETQYF.

The rearrangement links TRBV18 to TRBJ1-5, with TRBD1 matching over 7 bases. CDR1 KGHSH and CDR2 LQKENI come from the germline V gene. This CDR3 is 13 amino acids long. J was trimmed by 7 bases and V by 3 bases; bases with no gene match: 3. CDR3 loop: CASSPGTEQPQHF. CDR3 nucleotides: TGTGCCAGCTCACCGGGGACAGAACAGCCCCAGCATTTT.

This clonotype was found many times. The chain uses TRBV5-4 and TRBJ2-7, with D tentatively TRBD1 (5 bases). The CDR3 has 14 amino acids. Trimming pared 4 bases from V and 6 bases from J, leaving 17 bases between. The V gene's germline CDR1 is SGHNT and CDR2 YYREEE (reference sequence). The chain's CDR3 is CASSPWSGRGEQYF. The CDR3 DNA sequence: TGTGCCAGCAGCCCATGGTCAGGTAGGGGCGAGCAGTACTTC. Filled out from reference TRBV5-4 and TRBJ2-7, the complete variable domain reads ETGVTQSPTHLIKTRGQQVTLRCSSQSGHNTVSWYQQALGQGPQFIFQYYREEENGRGNFPPRFSGLQFPNYSSELNVNALELDDSALYLCASSPWSGRGEQYFGPGTRLTVT.

This clonotype was recorded at least ten times. CDR3 sequence (DNA): TGTGCCAGCAGCTTAGGTAGCGGGGTAACAGATACGCAGTATTTT. Its protein product is CASSLGSGVTDTQYF. The V call is TRBV7-8, the J call TRBJ2-3, with TRBD2 matching 8 bases. CDR3 length: 15 residues. Per the germline V gene, CDR1 is SGHVS and CDR2 is FQNEAQ. Trimming at V came to 1 base and at J to 3 bases, leaving 3 bases not matched to a gene.

This clonotype was counted many times. The chain is built from TRBV20-1 and TRBJ2-3; 9 bases map to TRBD2. The germline V gene encodes CDR1 DFQATT and CDR2 SNEGSKA (reference sequence). The CDR3 length is 16 residues. The J segment lost 4 bases and the V segment lost 6 bases, leaving 14 bases of the junction unmatched. The chain's CDR3 is CSAKGVAGESPDTQYF. DNA of the CDR3: TGCAGTGCGAAAGGAGTAGCGGGAGAATCCCCAGATACGCAGTATTTT.

The J gene is TRBJ1-4, the V gene TRBV7-9; 10 bases are shared with TRBD1. The CDR3 is 18 amino acids. V dropped 4 bases and J dropped 2; count of bases not matched to a gene: 10. Germline V gives CDR1 SEHNR, CDR2 FQNEAQ (reference sequence). This CDR3 is CASSSRPGQGMTNEKLFF. DNA of the CDR3: TGTGCCAGCAGCTCCCGTCCGGGACAGGGGATGACTAATGAAAAACTGTTTTTT.

This clonotype was seen ten or more times. The chain has TRBV20-1 and TRBJ1-5; no definite D call. Germline CDR1 DFQATT, CDR2 SNEGSKA (reference sequence). Trimming cost V 6 bases and J 4 bases, with 13 bases left between them. CDR3 length: 13 amino acids. The CDR3 DNA follows: TGCAGTGCGGGGAAGGGCAGAAATCAGCCCCAGCATTTT. Protein: CSAGKGRNQPQHF.

The V call is TRBV25-1, the J call TRBJ2-7; 9 nucleotides agree with TRBD1. This CDR3 is 14 amino acids long. Germline lookup yields CDR1 MGHDK and CDR2 SYGVNS. With 4 bases clipped from V and 4 bases from J, the junction kept 5 bases outside the gene matches. The CDR3 here is CASSAGTGRYEQYF. For the CDR3, the DNA is TGTGCCAGCAGTGCCGGGACAGGGCGTTACGAGCAGTACTTC.

A note on this clonotype: A single base is all that separates this from a far larger clone, so a read error is likely. The chain couples TRBV6-5 to TRBJ2-1; D might be TRBD1 (5 bases). The germline gives CDR1 MNHEY, CDR2 SVGAGI. V dropped 6 bases and J dropped 9 bases, with 15 bases sitting between them. The CDR3 totals 13 residues. CDR3 sequence reads: CASRVPHGAEQFF. CDR3 coding DNA: TGTGCCAGCAGGGTCCCCCATGGGGCTGAGCAGTTCTTC.

The table lists this clonotype with many counts. The chain is built from TRBV6-2 or TRBV6-3 and TRBJ2-5, with 8 bases fitting TRBD2. Germline CDR1 MNHEY, CDR2 SVGEGT. This CDR3 is built from 11 residues. CDR3 region: CGAGAQETQYF. The CDR3 coding sequence is TGTGGAGCGGGGGCCCAAGAGACCCAGTACTTC.

This clonotype rates as medium-sized. The rearrangement joins TRBV29-1 to TRBJ2-7, with D perhaps matching TRBD2 (6 bases). The CDR3 extends over 13 amino acids. V was shortened by 4 bases and J by 3 bases, with 13 bases between the two germline ends. The germline gives CDR1 SQVTM, CDR2 ANQGSEA. CDR3 in DNA: TGCAGCGTTGGAGGAGATAGCGGCTACGAGCAGTACTTC. Translation: CSVGGDSGYEQYF.

This clonotype occurred many times. The rearrangement joins TRBV7-2 to TRBJ2-5, with TRBD2 matching 8 bases. V gave up 10 bases and J gave up 2 bases; unmatched junction bases: 6. The CDR3 covers 13 residues. Germline V lookup: CDR1 SGHTA, CDR2 FQGNSA. The CDR3 bases are TGTGCCACGGGGAGACTAGCGCAAGAGACCCAGTACTTC. The encoded protein is CATGRLAQETQYF.

As to this clonotype: Only one base separates this from a far larger clonotype, so it likely reflects a read error. This chain connects TRBV6-5 to TRBJ2-1, with TRBD2 identical over 9 bases. Germline assignment: CDR1 MNHEY and CDR2 SVGAGI. Losses at the gene ends were 6 bases for V and 13 bases for J; bases not matched to a gene: 13. The CDR3 runs 14 residues. As DNA, the CDR3 is TGTGCCAGCAGGAAGGGACTAGCCCACGAGACCCAGTTCTTC. Translating it yields CASRKGLAHETQFF.

In its sample, this clonotype was seen many times. This chain connects TRBV3-1 to TRBJ2-1; 9 nucleotides line up with TRBD2. The germline V gene has CDR1 LGHDT and CDR2 YNNKEL (reference sequence). Trimming took 0 bases from V and 4 from J; bases not matched to a gene: 1. The CDR3 loop spans 15 amino acids. DNA of the CDR3: TGTGCCAGCAGCCAAGAGACTAGCGGATACAATGAGCAGTTCTTC. Amino acids: CASSQETSGYNEQFF.

About this clonotype itself: This sequence is one base from a far larger clone and is likely a read error. The chain combines TRBV4-2 with TRBJ2-1; a possible D gene is TRBD2 (6 bases). This CDR3 comprises 17 residues. The V gene's germline CDR1 is LGHNA and CDR2 YNFKEQ. V was trimmed by 3 bases and J by 10 bases, leaving 25 bases between them. The CDR3 DNA follows: TGTGCCAGCAGCCACCAAATTGGCGGGGCCTATCACGACGAGCAGTTCTTC. It is translated as CASSHQIGGAYHDEQFF.

This clonotype showed up many times. The chain employs TRBV20-1 and TRBJ1-2; the match to TRBD1 covers 10 bases. Germline assignment: CDR1 DFQATT and CDR2 SNEGSKA (reference sequence). The CDR3 runs to 15 residues. V lost 4 bases and J lost 8; bases outside the gene matches: 13. The CDR3: CSAKETGGIRTGYTF. CDR3 sequence (DNA): TGCAGTGCTAAGGAGACAGGGGGCATTAGGACGGGCTACACCTTC.

There are many counts of this clonotype. The V gene is TRBV30, the J gene TRBJ1-1, with 8 bases lining up with TRBD1. In germline, CDR1 is GTSNPN, CDR2 SVGIG (reference sequence). Trimming cost V 2 bases and J 0 bases; bases outside gene matches: 5. The CDR3 contains 15 residues. The CDR3 here is CAWSPQTGVNTEAFF. Here the CDR3 DNA reads TGTGCCTGGAGTCCCCAGACAGGGGTGAACACTGAAGCTTTCTTT.

By share, this clonotype ranks as medium-sized. The rearrangement uses TRBV5-1 and TRBJ2-7, with a weak D call TRBD1 (5 bases). Germline V gene data show CDR1 as SGHRS and CDR2 as YFSETQ. CDR3 length: 14 amino acids. V lost 0 bases, J lost 2 bases, and 9 bases lay in between. The CDR3: CASSLEGRAYEQYF. In DNA form, the CDR3 reads TGCGCCAGCAGCTTGGAGGGCAGGGCCTACGAGCAGTACTTC.

This clonotype occurred many times. The genes are TRBV7-8 and TRBJ2-7; 9 bases line up with TRBD1. The CDR3 sequence is 15 residues long. Germline V gene lookup returns CDR1 SGHVS and CDR2 FQNEAQ. V was clipped by 2 bases and J by 6 bases; unmatched bases: 8. Here the CDR3 reads CASSLRDRVQSEQYF. In DNA, the CDR3 is TGTGCCAGCAGCTTACGGGACAGGGTTCAATCCGAGCAGTACTTC.